The sequence of this T cell receptor (beta chain) was determined in a study of cytomegalovirus exposure and HLA in healthy donors. Study-level information: Genetic ancestry analysis placed more than 80% of the roughly 400 donors that were genotyped in the Caucasian-associated cluster.

PCR amplification relied on 60 Vbeta primers (plus 13 Jbeta primers). Produced via immunoSEQ multiplex PCR; TCRdb's table is partial and in-frame only. This sample's table has about 77,000 clones. Germline assignment: CDR1 MNHEY and CDR2 SMNVEV (reference sequence). This CDR3 has 13 residues. V dropped 6 bases and J dropped 5; count of bases not matched to a gene: 4. This chain connects TRBV27 to TRBJ2-7; 10 nucleotides line up with TRBD2. Sequenced input: PBMCs. This clonotype was sampled from a man aged 50 to 59 in good health and CMV-seropositive. This CDR3 is CASRLAGVNEQYF. For the CDR3, the DNA is TGTGCCAGCAGGCTAGCGGGAGTTAACGAGCAGTACTTC.